These 7 T cell receptor beta chains originate from one sample sequenced in a study of shared clonotypes between healthy human individuals. Assay used: immunoSEQ multiplex PCR; TCRdb lists only in-frame clones, some missing. The data contain approximately 1.4 million clones, 95% to 99% of them singletons. The sequenced sample consisted of naive CD4+ T cells sorted from blood. Noted subset: CD45RA+ positively selected. The receptors shown here come from a man under 40 in good health.

The chain employs TRBV6-5 and TRBJ2-7; 10 bases map to TRBD1. The germline V gene encodes CDR1 MNHEY and CDR2 SVGAGI. V lost 8 bases to trimming and J lost 7 bases; unmatched junction nucleotides: 5. The CDR3 is 12 residues long. This chain's CDR3 is CASGTGAEEQYF. The DNA of the CDR3 is TGTGCCAGCGGGACAGGGGCAGAAGAGCAGTACTTC.

The V gene is TRBV18, the J gene TRBJ2-1; either TRBD1 or TRBD2 may supply D (6 bases each). From germline, CDR1 is KGHSH and CDR2 LQKENI. CDR3 length: 16 amino acids. V gave up 3 bases and J gave up 4 bases, with 16 bases separating them. The DNA for the CDR3 is TGTGCCAGCTCACCGCAGGAGACTAGGGGGTACAATGAGCAGTTCTTC. Translation gives CASSPQETRGYNEQFF.

This clone appeared a single time. This chain joins TRBV15 and TRBJ1-4; D not resolved. The CDR3 runs 16 residues. Germline loops: CDR1 LNHNV, CDR2 YYDKDF (reference sequence). The V and J ends lost 0 bases and 7 bases respectively, with 15 bases between them. The DNA of the CDR3 is TGTGCCACCAGCAGAGAGACCCCAAGGCTGGGTGAAAAACTGTTTTTT. This codes for CATSRETPRLGEKLFF.

On this clone: The same CDR3 also results from other DNA sequences found in this sample. The chain joins TRBV5-1 to TRBJ2-5; D is undetermined. The CDR3 runs to 12 residues. Looked up from germline, CDR1 is SGHRS and CDR2 is YFSETQ. V lost 0 bases and J lost 5, with 5 bases in between. CDR3 nucleotide sequence: TGCGCCAGCAGCTTGGCACGGGAGACCCAGTACTTC. This translates into CASSLARETQYF. Looking up the rest from reference TRBV5-1 and TRBJ2-5 gives the full variable domain: KAGVTQTPRYLIKTRGQQVTLSCSPISGHRSVSWYQQTPGQGLQFLFEYFSETQRNKGNFPGRFSGRQFSNSRSEMNVSTLELGDSALYLCASSLARETQYFGPGTRLLVL.

The chain uses TRBV5-5 and TRBJ1-4; no clear D. The CDR3 covers 15 residues. Germline CDR1 reads SGHKS; CDR2 reads YYEKEE (reference sequence). V lost 1 base and J 8 bases, leaving 15 bases between the germline ends. CDR3 bases: TGTGCCAGCAGCTTGTTCAGTGCCCTAAACGAAAAACTGTTTTTT. Amino acids: CASSLFSALNEKLFF.

The genes are TRBV5-5 and TRBJ1-5; D gene uncertain. Trimming took 2 bases from V and 4 from J, leaving 16 bases between them. The CDR3 has 16 amino acids. Germline assignment: CDR1 SGHKS and CDR2 YYEKEE (reference sequence). The CDR3 nucleotides are TGTGCCAGCAGCTTAAGCCCGACATTGGGTAATCAGCCCCAGCATTTT. Residues: CASSLSPTLGNQPQHF.

The chain uses TRBV4-1 and TRBJ2-7; 10 nucleotides agree with TRBD2. The V and J ends lost 4 bases and 3 bases, in that order; junction bases with no gene match: 3. The CDR3 loop spans 14 amino acids. Germline V gene data show CDR1 as MGHRA and CDR2 as YSYEKL. Here the CDR3 reads CASSPSGRVYEQYF. The CDR3 DNA is TGCGCCAGCAGCCCGAGCGGGAGGGTCTACGAGCAGTACTTC.